The clone carrying this TCR beta chain was detected many times. The antigen remains undetermined. The data were obtained in a study of CD8+CD57+ T cells in acquired aplastic anemia. About the study: Mean DNA quantity obtained from sorted CD4+ and CD8+ cells was around 3.2 ug.

Overall study findings and caveats: There were some 30 CD8+ CDR3 sequences that occurred in both patients and controls.

TCR beta VDJ and CDR3 profiles were obtained from a genomic DNA template. MiXCR was run by TCRdb on the reads, yielding one entry per CDR3 protein. The sample contains 150,000 to 170,000 distinct CDR3 sequences, roughly 49% of which appear only once. Germline CDR1 is MNHEY and CDR2 is SMNVEV (reference sequence). This CDR3 has 12 amino acids. The V end was cut by 2 bases, the J end by 5 bases, with 5 bases between. Those patients picked for sequencing had displayed CD8+CD57+ cell expansion on flow cytometry. Every one of the patients had aplastic anemia (severe, acquired). Sequencing was done on a sample of sorted CD4+, CD8+, or CD8+CD57+ T cells (not recorded which) from PBMCs. The receptor was derived from a human donor with aplastic anemia. This sequence joins TRBV27 and TRBJ2-3; possible D gene TRBD1, 5 bases. The chain's CDR3 is CASSLRGDTQYF. The CDR3 nucleotides are TGTGCCAGCAGTTTAAGGGGAGATACGCAGTATTTT.